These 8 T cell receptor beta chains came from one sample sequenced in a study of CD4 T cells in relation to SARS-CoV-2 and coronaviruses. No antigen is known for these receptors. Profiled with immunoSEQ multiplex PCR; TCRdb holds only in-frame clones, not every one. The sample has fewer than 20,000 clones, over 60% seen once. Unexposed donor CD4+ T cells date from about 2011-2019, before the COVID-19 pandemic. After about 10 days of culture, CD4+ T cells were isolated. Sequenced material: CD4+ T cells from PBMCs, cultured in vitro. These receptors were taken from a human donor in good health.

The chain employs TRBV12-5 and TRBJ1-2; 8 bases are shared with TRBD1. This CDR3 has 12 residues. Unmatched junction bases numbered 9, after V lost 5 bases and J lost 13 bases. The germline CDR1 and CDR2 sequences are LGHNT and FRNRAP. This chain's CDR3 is CASGIETGVITF. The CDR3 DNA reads TGTGCTAGTGGTATAGAGACAGGGGTGATCACCTTC.

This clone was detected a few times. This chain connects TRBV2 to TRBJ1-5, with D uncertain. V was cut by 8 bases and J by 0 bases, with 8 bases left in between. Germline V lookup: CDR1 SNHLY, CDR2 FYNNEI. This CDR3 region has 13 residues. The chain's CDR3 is CASEVDSNQPQHF. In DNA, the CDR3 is TGTGCCAGCGAAGTTGATAGCAATCAGCCCCAGCATTTT. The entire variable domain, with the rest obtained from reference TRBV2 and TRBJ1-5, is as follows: EPEVTQTPSHQVTQMGQEVILRCVPISNHLYFYWYRQILGQKVEFLVSFYNNEISEKSEIFDDQFSVERPDGSNFTLKIRSTKLEDSAMYFCASEVDSNQPQHFGDGTRLSIL.

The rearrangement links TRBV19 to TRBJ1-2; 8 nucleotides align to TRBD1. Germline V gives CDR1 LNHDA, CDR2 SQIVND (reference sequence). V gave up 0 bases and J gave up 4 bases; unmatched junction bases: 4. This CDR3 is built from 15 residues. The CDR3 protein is CASSIERTGTYGYTF. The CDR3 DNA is TGTGCCAGTAGTATAGAACGGACAGGGACCTATGGCTACACCTTC. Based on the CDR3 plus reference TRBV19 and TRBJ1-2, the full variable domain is DGGITQSPKYLFRKEGQNVTLSCEQNLNHDAMYWYRQDPGQGLRLIYYSQIVNDFQKGDIAEGYSVSREKKESFPLTVTSAQKNPTAFYLCASSIERTGTYGYTFGSGTRLTVV.

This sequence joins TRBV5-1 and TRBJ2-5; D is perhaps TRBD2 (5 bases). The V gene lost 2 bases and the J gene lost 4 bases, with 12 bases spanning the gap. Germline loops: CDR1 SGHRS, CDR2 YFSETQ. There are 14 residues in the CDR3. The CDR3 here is CASSFSHRGETQYF. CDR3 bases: TGCGCCAGCAGCTTCTCTCATCGGGGAGAGACCCAGTACTTC.

CDR3 region: CASSQASTDTQYF. CDR3 sequence (DNA): TGTGCCAGCTCGCAGGCTAGCACAGATACGCAGTATTTT. V gene TRBV18 combines with J gene TRBJ2-3; no reliable D call. V lost 6 bases and J 0 bases, leaving 7 bases between the germline ends. This CDR3 spans 13 amino acids. The V gene's germline CDR1 is KGHSH and CDR2 LQKENI.

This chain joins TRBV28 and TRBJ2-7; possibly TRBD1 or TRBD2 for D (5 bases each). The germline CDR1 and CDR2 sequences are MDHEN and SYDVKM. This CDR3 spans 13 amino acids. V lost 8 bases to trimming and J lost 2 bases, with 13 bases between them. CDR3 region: CASRGDLAYEQYF. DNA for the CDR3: TGTGCCAGCCGGGGCGACTTAGCCTACGAGCAGTACTTC.

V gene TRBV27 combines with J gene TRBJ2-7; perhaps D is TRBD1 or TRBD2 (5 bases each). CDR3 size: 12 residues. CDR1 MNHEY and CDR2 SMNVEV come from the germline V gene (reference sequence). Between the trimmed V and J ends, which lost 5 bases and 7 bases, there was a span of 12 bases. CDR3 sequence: CASSHGTEEQYF. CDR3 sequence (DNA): TGTGCCAGCAGTCATGGGACCGAAGAGCAGTACTTC.

The CDR3 nucleotides read TGTGCCAGCAGCTTCCAGTCGAACACTGAAGCTTTCTTT. Translating it yields CASSFQSNTEAFF. The genes are TRBV7-3 and TRBJ1-1; D gene unclear. There are 13 residues in the CDR3. Germline-derived CDR1 and CDR2 are SGHTA and FQGTGA. V gave up 3 bases and J gave up 1 base, with 6 bases separating them.